This T cell receptor (beta chain) is from a study of Ad26.COV2.S vaccination and SARS-CoV-2 variants (dated by TCRdb to about 2021). With regard to the full study: Vaccine-arm donors were drawn from COV1001, a multicentre, randomized, double-blind, placebo-controlled phase I-IIa trial of Ad26.COV2.S in healthy adults. Participants in the trial were split at random into five groups of five each, receiving low-dose or high-dose Ad26.COV2.S once or twice, or else placebo on both occasions. Investigators did not know the trial group allocation while performing experiments and assessing outcomes. Ad26.COV2.S was administered intramuscularly at a dose of 5x10^10 or 1x10^11 viral particles, either as one shot or as two shots given 56 days apart. The TCR-sequenced set comprised about 32 samples: some 20 Ad26.COV2.S vaccine recipients, 5 placebo recipients and 8 SARS-CoV-2 convalescent individuals. TCRbeta repertoire sequencing served as the tool for gauging how specific and how broad the SARS-CoV-2-reactive T cell receptors were following Ad26.COV2.S vaccination.

The immunoSEQ Assay was the method used to sequence TCRbeta CDR3 regions. After extraction, genomic DNA underwent amplification by bias-controlled multiplex PCR, followed by high-throughput sequencing. The authors' pipeline ran thus. Collapsing and filtering of sequences were performed to quantify the absolute abundance of each unique TCRbeta CDR3 region. T cell fraction was estimated by normalizing TCRbeta template counts to usable DNA, with usable DNA measured through amplification of reference genes found in all nucleated cells. Repertoire TCRs were annotated as SARS-CoV-2-specific when V gene, CDR3 amino acid sequence and J gene were exactly matched to a known reactive TCR set. The reference SARS-CoV-2 TCR set came from MIRA and was filtered for enrichment in COVID-19-positive ImmuneCODE repertoires, removing public or cross-reactive TCRs. Based on the MIRA antigens, annotated TCRs were further analysed at the level of specific ORF or position within ORF. Depth was the summed frequency of annotated unique rearrangements, while breadth was defined as annotated unique rearrangements over total unique productive rearrangements. TCR breadth was compared between groups using two-sided Wilcoxon rank-sum tests. In TCRdb, the immuneACCESS table is reduced to in-frame sequences with V and J assigned. These tables do not hold every clone; where another copy was compared, an unresolved V gene accounts for under half, and the others remain unexplained. V and J calls and clone size are those listed in that table; D and trimming were worked out from the DNA. The sample records some 500,000 clones, approximately 89% of which are singletons. The ten most abundant clones make up about 2.7% of the sample.

Deletion took 4 bases off V and 1 base off J, with a span of 6 bases between the germline ends. CDR1 SGHRS and CDR2 YFSETQ were looked up in the germline V gene. Including cysteine and phenylalanine, the CDR3 has 13 amino acids. Only the CDR3 region is kept as DNA, spanning 39 bases read in frame from base 1. Summary of the overall study and its limitations: Spike-specific TCR breadth was higher in Ad26.COV2.S recipients than in placebo recipients (P = 0.0014). Substantial breadth of spike-specific CD8+ and CD4+ T cell responses was reported after vaccination. The study lacked the statistical power to compare responses across vaccine doses or regimens. Vaccine and placebo recipients had similar non-spike TCR breadth, a finding consistent with the vaccine containing only spike. The authors noted that the TCR breadth and depth analyses may have underestimated total T cell responses.

Reading the label with the study, this specimen's treatment or condition is: around 19 received Ad26.COV2.S at low or high dose, single or two shots; about 5 received placebo; per-sample allocation not given. For vaccine and placebo recipients, the sequenced repertoires came from samples collected on day 63 after the first injection. In Cohort 1b, some 25 adults aged 18-55 years were enrolled at a single site in Boston, USA, between 29 July and 7 August 2020. Ad26.COV2.S was a replication-incompetent adenovirus type 26 vector that expressed a prefusion-stabilized SARS-CoV-2 spike protein derived from the original Wuhan strain. On this clone itself: This clone's antigen is unknown. It has no much larger one-base neighbor in the sample; base qualities were not kept.

The sequence was collected from a person between 18 and 65 years old who received the Ad26.COV2.S COVID-19 vaccine or a placebo. The chain was built from TRBV5-1 and TRBJ2-1, with no D gene named confidently. This material consisted of peripheral blood, taken in a trial of Ad26.COV2.S vaccine versus placebo. For the CDR3, the sequence is CASSVGSYNEQFF. At the DNA level, the sequence is TGCGCCAGCAGCGTGGGGTCCTACAATGAGCAGTTCTTC.